Described below is a single T cell receptor (beta chain) sequence and its context. Its target is not known. Unique molecular identifiers were used in preparing the TCRbeta library. One entry per CDR3 protein results from TCRdb running MiXCR on the PCR reads. Counted here are under 850,000 distinct CDR3 sequences, about an eighth occurring once; the ten biggest clones make up about 0.79%. The data are from a study of T-cell reconstitution after alpha-beta-depleted transplantation in children. Overall study results and limits: Recipient T cells and thymic progenitors that survived gave rise to the high TCRbeta diversity observed at day 60 in some patients.

CDR3 length: 14 amino acids. The receptor was derived from a girl aged 2 to 9 with congenital amegakaryocytic thrombocytopenia, due to receive a stem cell transplant. The V call is TRBV21-1, the J call TRBJ2-3; the table's D gene call, TRBD2, was not cross checked with the DNA. TRBV21-1 is a pseudogene locus. The material was PBMCs, obtained before TCRalphabeta/CD19-depleted stem cell transplant. The CDR3 sequence: CASIRTSSADTQYF. CDR3 DNA sequence: TGTGCCAGCATCAGGACTAGTTCAGCAGATACGCAGTATTTT.